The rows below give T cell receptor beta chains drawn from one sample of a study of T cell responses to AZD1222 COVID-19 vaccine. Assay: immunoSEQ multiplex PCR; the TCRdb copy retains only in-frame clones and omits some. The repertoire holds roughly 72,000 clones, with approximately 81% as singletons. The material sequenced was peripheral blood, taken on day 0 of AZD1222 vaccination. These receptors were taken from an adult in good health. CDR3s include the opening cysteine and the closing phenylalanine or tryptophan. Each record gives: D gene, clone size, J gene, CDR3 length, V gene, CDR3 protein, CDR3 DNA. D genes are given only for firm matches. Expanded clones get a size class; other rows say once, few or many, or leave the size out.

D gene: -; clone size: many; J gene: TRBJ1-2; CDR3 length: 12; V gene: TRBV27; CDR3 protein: CASSSPNYGYTF; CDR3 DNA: TGTGCCAGCAGTTCTCCGAACTATGGCTACACCTTC
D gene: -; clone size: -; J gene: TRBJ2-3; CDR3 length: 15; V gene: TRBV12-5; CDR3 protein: CASGLGLTGTDTQYF; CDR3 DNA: TGTGCTAGTGGTTTGGGGCTAACCGGCACAGATACGCAGTATTTT
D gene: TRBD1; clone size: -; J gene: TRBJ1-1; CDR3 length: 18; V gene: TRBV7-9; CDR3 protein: CASSAPRDRGHMNTEAFF; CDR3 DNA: TGTGCCAGCAGCGCTCCTCGGGACAGGGGGCATATGAACACTGAAGCTTTCTTT
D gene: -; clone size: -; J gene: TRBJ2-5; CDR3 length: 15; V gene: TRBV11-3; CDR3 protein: CASSFQRVYQETQYF; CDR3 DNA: TGTGCCAGCAGCTTCCAGCGGGTGTACCAAGAGACCCAGTACTTC
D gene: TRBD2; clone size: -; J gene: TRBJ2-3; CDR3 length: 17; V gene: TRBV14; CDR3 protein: CASSLVLLAGVADTQYF; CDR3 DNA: TGTGCCAGCAGCCTAGTACTACTAGCGGGAGTGGCTGATACGCAGTATTTT
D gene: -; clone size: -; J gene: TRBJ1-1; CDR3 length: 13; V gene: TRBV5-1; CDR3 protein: CASSYGLNTEAFF; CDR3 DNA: TGCGCCAGCAGCTACGGCCTGAACACTGAAGCTTTCTTT
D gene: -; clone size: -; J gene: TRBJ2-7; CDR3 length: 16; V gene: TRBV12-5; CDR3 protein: CASGLLQGLKFYEQYF; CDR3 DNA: TGTGCTAGTGGTTTGTTACAGGGATTGAAGTTCTACGAGCAGTACTTC
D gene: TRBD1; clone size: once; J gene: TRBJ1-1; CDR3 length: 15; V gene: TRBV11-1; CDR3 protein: CASSLSGQGGTEAFF; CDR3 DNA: TGTGCCAGCAGCTTAAGCGGACAGGGAGGCACTGAAGCTTTCTTT
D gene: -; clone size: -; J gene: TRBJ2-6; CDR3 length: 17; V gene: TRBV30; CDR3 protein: CAWSPPFPGTGANVLTF; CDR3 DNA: TGTGCCTGGAGTCCCCCCTTTCCAGGGACTGGGGCCAACGTCCTGACTTTC
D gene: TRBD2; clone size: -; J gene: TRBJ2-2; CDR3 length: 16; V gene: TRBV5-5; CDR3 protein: CASSLVASGGTGELFF; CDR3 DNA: TGTGCCAGCAGCTTGGTGGCTAGCGGGGGGACCGGGGAGCTGTTTTTT
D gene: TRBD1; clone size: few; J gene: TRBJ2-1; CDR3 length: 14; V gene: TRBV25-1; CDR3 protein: CASTPGQGYNEQFF; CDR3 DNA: TGTGCCAGCACCCCGGGACAGGGATACAATGAGCAGTTCTTC
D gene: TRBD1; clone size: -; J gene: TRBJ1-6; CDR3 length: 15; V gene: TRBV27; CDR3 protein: CASSPRTGRDSPLHF; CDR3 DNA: TGTGCCAGCAGTCCCCGGACAGGAAGGGATTCACCCCTCCACTTT
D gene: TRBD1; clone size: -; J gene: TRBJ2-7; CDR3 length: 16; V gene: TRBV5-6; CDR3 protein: CASSLVAGGSPYEQYF; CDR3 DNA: TGTGCCAGCAGCTTGGTCGCAGGGGGCAGCCCCTACGAGCAGTACTTC
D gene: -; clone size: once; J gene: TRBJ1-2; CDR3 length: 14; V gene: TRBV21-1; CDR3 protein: CASSTQGPGGGYTF; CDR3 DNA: TGTGCCAGCAGCACCCAGGGCCCGGGGGGAGGCTACACCTTC
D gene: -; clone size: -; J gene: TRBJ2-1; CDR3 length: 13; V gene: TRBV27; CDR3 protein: CASSRSGGNEQFF; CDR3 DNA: TGTGCCAGCAGTCGTAGTGGAGGCAATGAGCAGTTCTTC
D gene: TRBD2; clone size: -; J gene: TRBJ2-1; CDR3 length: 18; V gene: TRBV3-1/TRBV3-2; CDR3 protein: CASSSTSGGSSSYNEQFF; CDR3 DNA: TGTGCCAGCAGCTCGACTAGCGGGGGGTCTAGCTCCTACAATGAGCAGTTCTTC
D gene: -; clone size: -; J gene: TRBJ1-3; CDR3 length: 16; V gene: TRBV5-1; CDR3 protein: CASSLDQPGTGNTIYF; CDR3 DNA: TGCGCCAGCAGCTTGGATCAGCCGGGCACTGGAAACACCATATATTTT
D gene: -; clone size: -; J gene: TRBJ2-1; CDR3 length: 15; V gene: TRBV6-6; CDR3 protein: CASSYVGEAFDEQFF; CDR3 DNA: TGTGCCAGCAGTTACGTCGGGGAGGCCTTCGATGAGCAGTTCTTC
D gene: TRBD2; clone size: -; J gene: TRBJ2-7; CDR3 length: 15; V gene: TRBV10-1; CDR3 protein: CASSEALAGGIEQYF; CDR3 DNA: TGCGCCAGCAGTGAAGCACTAGCGGGAGGAATCGAGCAGTACTTC
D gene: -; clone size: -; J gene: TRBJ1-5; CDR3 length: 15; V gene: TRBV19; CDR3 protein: CASSIFWGANQPQHF; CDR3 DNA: TGTGCCAGTAGTATCTTTTGGGGGGCCAATCAGCCCCAGCATTTT
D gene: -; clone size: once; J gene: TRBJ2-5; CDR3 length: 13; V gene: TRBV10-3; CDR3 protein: CAITRAPQETQYF; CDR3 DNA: TGTGCCATCACCCGGGCACCCCAAGAGACCCAGTACTTC
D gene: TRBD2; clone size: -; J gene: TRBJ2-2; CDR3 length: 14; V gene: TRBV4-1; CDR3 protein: CASSQGWGGGELFF; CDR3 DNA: TGCGCCAGCAGCCAAGGTTGGGGGGGCGGGGAGCTGTTTTTT
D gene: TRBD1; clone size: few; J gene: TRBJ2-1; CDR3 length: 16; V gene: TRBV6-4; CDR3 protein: CASSDTDRVVWNEQFF; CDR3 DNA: TGTGCCAGCAGTGACACCGACAGGGTGGTATGGAATGAGCAGTTCTTC
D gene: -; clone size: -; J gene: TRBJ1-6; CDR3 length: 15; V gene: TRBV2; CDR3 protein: CASSETWGGNSPLHF; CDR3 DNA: TGTGCCAGCAGTGAAACGTGGGGAGGTAATTCACCCCTCCACTTT
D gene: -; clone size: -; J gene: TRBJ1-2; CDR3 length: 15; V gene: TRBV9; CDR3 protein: CATSGSNSLNYGYTF; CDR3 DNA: TGTGCCACCAGTGGCAGCAATTCTCTTAACTATGGCTACACCTTC
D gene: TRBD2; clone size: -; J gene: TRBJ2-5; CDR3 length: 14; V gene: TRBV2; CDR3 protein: CATADLAGQETQYF; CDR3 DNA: TGTGCCACAGCAGATTTAGCGGGCCAAGAGACCCAGTACTTC
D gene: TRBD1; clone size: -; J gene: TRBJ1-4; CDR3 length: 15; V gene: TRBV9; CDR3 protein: CASSVGGTDLEKLFF; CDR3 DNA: TGTGCCAGCAGCGTAGGTGGGACAGACCTGGAAAAACTGTTTTTT
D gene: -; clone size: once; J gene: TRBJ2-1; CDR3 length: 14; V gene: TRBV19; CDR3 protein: CASSSHLATNEQFF; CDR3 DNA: TGTGCCAGTAGTTCTCACCTAGCTACCAATGAGCAGTTCTTC
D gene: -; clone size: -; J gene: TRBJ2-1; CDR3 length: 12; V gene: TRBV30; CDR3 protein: CAWSVGWNEQFF; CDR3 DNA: TGTGCCTGGAGTGTAGGGTGGAATGAGCAGTTCTTC
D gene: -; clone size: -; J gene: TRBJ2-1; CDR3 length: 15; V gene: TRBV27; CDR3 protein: CASSFSGLRYNEQFF; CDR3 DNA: TGTGCCAGCAGTTTTTCGGGGCTCCGTTACAATGAGCAGTTCTTC
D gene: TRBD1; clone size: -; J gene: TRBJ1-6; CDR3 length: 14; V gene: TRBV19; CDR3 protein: CASSPRQGDSPLHF; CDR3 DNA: TGTGCCAGTAGTCCCCGACAGGGGGATTCACCCCTCCACTTT
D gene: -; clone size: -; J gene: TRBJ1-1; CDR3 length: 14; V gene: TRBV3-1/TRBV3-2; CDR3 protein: CASSQDRGTGVAFF; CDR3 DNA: TGTGCCAGCAGCCAAGATCGGGGAACCGGCGTGGCTTTCTTT
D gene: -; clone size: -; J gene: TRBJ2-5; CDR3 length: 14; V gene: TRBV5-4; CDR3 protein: CASSLVGQKETQYF; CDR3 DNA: TGTGCCAGCAGCTTGGTGGGTCAGAAAGAGACCCAGTACTTC
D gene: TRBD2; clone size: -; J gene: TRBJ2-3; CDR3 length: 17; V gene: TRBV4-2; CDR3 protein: CASSQGLLAGSTDTQYF; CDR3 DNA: TGTGCCAGCAGCCAAGGTCTTCTAGCGGGGAGCACAGATACGCAGTATTTT
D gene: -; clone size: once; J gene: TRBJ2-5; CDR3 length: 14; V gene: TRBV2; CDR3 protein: CASSSLDLGETQYF; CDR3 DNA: TGTGCCAGCAGCTCACTAGACCTTGGGGAGACCCAGTACTTC
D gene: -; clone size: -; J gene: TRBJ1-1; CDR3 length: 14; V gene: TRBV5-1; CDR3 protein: CASSPGVLHTEAFF; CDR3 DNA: TGCGCCAGCAGCCCCGGGGTCCTGCACACTGAAGCTTTCTTT
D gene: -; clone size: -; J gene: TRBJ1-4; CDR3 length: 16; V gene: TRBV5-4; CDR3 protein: CASSFSGGATNEKLFF; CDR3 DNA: TGTGCCAGCAGCTTTTCGGGGGGCGCAACTAATGAAAAACTGTTTTTT
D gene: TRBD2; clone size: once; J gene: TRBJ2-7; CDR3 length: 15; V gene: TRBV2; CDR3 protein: CASTRTSGRPYEQYF; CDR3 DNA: TGTGCCAGCACCAGGACTAGCGGGCGTCCCTACGAGCAGTACTTC
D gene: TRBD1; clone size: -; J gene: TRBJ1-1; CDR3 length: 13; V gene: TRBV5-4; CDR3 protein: CASSRQGATEAFF; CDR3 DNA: TGTGCCAGCAGCCGACAGGGGGCCACTGAAGCTTTCTTT
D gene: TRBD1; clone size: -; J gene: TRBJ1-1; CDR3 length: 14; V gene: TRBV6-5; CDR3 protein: CASRKTGLGTEAFF; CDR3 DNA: TGTGCCAGCAGGAAGACAGGGTTGGGCACTGAAGCTTTCTTT
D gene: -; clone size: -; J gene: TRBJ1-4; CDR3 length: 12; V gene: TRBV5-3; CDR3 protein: CARSPTNEKLFF; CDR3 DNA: TGTGCCAGAAGCCCAACTAATGAAAAACTGTTTTTT
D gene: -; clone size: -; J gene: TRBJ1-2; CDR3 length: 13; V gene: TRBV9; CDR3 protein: CASSVPGGNGYTF; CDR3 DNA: TGTGCCAGCAGCGTGCCGGGGGGGAATGGCTACACCTTC
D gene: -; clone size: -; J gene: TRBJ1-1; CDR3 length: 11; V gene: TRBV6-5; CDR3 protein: CASTMNTEAFF; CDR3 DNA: TGTGCCAGCACTATGAACACTGAAGCTTTCTTT
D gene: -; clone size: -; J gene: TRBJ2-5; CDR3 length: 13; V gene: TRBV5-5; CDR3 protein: CASSLQLQETQYF; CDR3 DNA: TGTGCCAGCAGCTTGCAGCTCCAAGAGACCCAGTACTTC
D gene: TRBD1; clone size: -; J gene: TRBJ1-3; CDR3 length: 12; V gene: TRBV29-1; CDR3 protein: CSVAGTGDTIYF; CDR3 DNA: TGCAGCGTGGCCGGGACAGGGGACACCATATATTTT
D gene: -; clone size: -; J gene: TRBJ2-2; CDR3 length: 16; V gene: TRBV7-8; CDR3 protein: CASSPQGSLAREELFF; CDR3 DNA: TGTGCCAGCAGCCCCCAAGGGAGTCTAGCCCGGGAGGAGCTGTTTTTT
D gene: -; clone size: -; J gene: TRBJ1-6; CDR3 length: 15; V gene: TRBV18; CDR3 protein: CASSPNEGGNSPLHF; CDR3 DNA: TGTGCCAGCTCACCCAACGAAGGGGGAAATTCACCCCTCCACTTT
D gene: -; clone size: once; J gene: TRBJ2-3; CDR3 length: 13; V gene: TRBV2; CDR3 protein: CASSDWGGGARFF; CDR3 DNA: -
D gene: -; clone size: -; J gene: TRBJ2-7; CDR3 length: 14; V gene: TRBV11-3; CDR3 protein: CASSFSEGPYEQYF; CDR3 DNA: TGTGCCAGCAGCTTTTCTGAGGGGCCCTACGAGCAGTACTTC
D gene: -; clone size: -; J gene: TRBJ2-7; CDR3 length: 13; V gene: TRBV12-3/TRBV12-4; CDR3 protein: CASSNRDNYEQYF; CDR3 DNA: TGTGCCAGCAGTAATCGGGACAACTACGAGCAGTACTTC
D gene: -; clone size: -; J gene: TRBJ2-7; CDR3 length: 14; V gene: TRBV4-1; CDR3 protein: CASSLGLSSYEQYF; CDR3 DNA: TGCGCCAGCAGCCTGGGACTTAGCTCCTACGAGCAGTACTTC
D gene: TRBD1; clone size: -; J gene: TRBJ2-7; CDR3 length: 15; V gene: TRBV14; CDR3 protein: CASSLATGAMYEQYF; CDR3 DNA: TGTGCCAGCAGCCTTGCGACAGGGGCTATGTACGAGCAGTACTTC
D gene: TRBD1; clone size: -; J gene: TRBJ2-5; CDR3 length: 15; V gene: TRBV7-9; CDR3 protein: CASSFGDRTQETQYF; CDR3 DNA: TGTGCCAGCAGCTTTGGGGACAGGACACAAGAGACCCAGTACTTC
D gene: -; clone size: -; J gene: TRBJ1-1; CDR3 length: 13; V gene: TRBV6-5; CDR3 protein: CASSTTSGTEAFF; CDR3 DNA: TGTGCCAGCAGTACAACGTCAGGCACTGAAGCTTTCTTT
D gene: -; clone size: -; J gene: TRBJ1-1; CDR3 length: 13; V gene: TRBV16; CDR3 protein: CASLDTLNTEAFF; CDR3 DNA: TGTGCCAGCCTCGACACCTTGAACACTGAAGCTTTCTTT
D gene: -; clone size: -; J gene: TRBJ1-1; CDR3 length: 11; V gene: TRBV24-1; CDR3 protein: CATPLRLKAFF; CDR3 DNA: TGTGCCACCCCACTCCGGCTTAAAGCTTTCTTT
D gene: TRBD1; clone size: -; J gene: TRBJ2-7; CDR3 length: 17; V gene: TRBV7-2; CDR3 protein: CASSLEKGASWTYEQYF; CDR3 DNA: TGTGCCAGCAGCTTAGAGAAGGGGGCAAGTTGGACCTACGAGCAGTACTTC